Shown below are 6 T cell receptor beta chains from a single sample sequenced in a study of cytomegalovirus exposure and HLA in healthy donors. Measured with immunoSEQ multiplex PCR; TCRdb has only the in-frame clones, and not every one. The sample includes about 180,000 clones, roughly 85% of them seen just once. The sequenced sample consisted of PBMCs. Receptors were obtained from a young man in good health and CMV-seropositive.

V and J are TRBV7-9 and TRBJ1-6; the D gene is possibly TRBD1 (5 bases). The CDR3 spans 15 residues. V lost 1 base to trimming and J lost 8 bases, with 12 bases between them. Germline V gene data show CDR1 as SEHNR and CDR2 as FQNEAQ (reference sequence). The CDR3 protein is CASSLGDWEDSPLHF. The CDR3, as DNA: TGTGCCAGCAGCTTAGGGGACTGGGAGGATTCACCCCTCCACTTT.

The sample holds one count of this clone. The chain carries TRBV4-1 and TRBJ2-7; perhaps TRBD2 as D (5 bases). CDR1 and CDR2 (germline): MGHRA, YSYEKL. The CDR3 loop spans 15 amino acids. The V gene lost 3 bases and the J gene lost 3 bases, with 15 bases spanning the gap. The CDR3 nucleotides are TGCGCCAGCAGCCACCTGAATCGAGCGGACTACGAGCAGTACTTC. Protein product: CASSHLNRADYEQYF.

This clone occurred many times. The chain links TRBV5-5 to TRBJ2-7, with 11 bases identical to TRBD2. CDR1 and CDR2 from the germline V gene are SGHKS and YYEKEE (reference sequence). This CDR3 has 14 residues. V lost 3 bases and J lost 3; bases outside the gene matches: 2. CDR3 nucleotide sequence: TGTGCCAGCAGCTCCGGGACTAGCGGCTACGAGCAGTACTTC. Its translation is CASSSGTSGYEQYF. The full variable domain, in which reference TRBV5-5 and TRBJ2-7 provide the parts outside the CDR3, is DAGVTQSPTHLIKTRGQQVTLRCSPISGHKSVSWYQQVLGQGPQFIFQYYEKEERGRGNFPDRFSARQFPNYSSELNVNALLLGDSALYLCASSSGTSGYEQYFGPGTRLTVT.

The genes are TRBV7-3 and TRBJ2-4; TRBD2 matches 15 bases. CDR1 is SGHTA and CDR2 is FQGTGA in the germline V gene. The CDR3 contains 15 residues. V trimming: 4 bases; J trimming: 13 bases; junction bases outside the gene matches: 8. The CDR3 DNA reads TGTGCCAGCAGCTCCGCCGGGACTAGCGGGAGGTACCAGTACTTC. Residues: CASSSAGTSGRYQYF.

CDR3 sequence reads: CASSQVEGTGTGNTIYF. The CDR3 bases are TGCGCCAGCAGCCAAGTAGAAGGGACAGGGACTGGAAACACCATATATTTT. The chain combines TRBV4-1 with TRBJ1-3; the match to TRBD1 covers 9 bases. Germline CDR1 and CDR2: MGHRA and YSYEKL. The CDR3 length is 17 residues. Trimming cost V 1 base and J 2 bases; bases outside gene matches: 6.

This chain connects TRBV7-8 to TRBJ2-2; 10 nucleotides match TRBD2. The CDR3 covers 17 residues. V lost 5 bases to trimming and J lost 0 bases; unmatched junction nucleotides: 6. Germline lookup yields CDR1 SGHVS and CDR2 FQNEAQ. The CDR3 region has the DNA TGTGCCAGCAGCACCTCCGGACTAGCGGCGAACACCGGGGAGCTGTTTTTT. Translating gives CASSTSGLAANTGELFF.